This TCR beta chain emerged from a study of OX40 agonist ivuxolimab in advanced cancers. Study information: Dose-escalation patients' cancers were hepatocellular carcinoma, melanoma, renal cell or head and neck cancer.

Study conclusions and caveats: Some patients without response likewise showed low normalized clonal expansion. Antigen specificity of clonally expanded peripheral T cells was not established. At 0.1 to 3.0 mg/kg, CD4+ and CD8+ blood T cells expanded clonally by week 6.

This clone was counted between two and nine times. Antigen unknown. Germline CDR1 is SGHVS and CDR2 is FQNEAQ. CDR3 size: 12 residues. Trimming shortened V by 6 bases and J by 4 bases, and 9 bases separated the two germline ends. Sequencing used immunoSEQ multiplex PCR; TCRdb keeps in-frame clones, though not all of them. The repertoire holds around 120,000 clones, roughly nine tenths seen once, with 0.5% to 0.7% in the top ten. Sample: CD4+ or CD8+ T cells sorted from blood, taken in a trial of the OX40 agonist ivuxolimab. This clonotype originated in an adult with an advanced solid tumor such as melanoma, head and neck, liver or kidney cancer. J is TRBJ1-2 and V is TRBV7-8, with D perhaps TRBD1 (6 bases). CDR3 coding DNA: TGTGCCAGCAGGGGACATCTCTATGGCTACACCTTC. Translating gives CASRGHLYGYTF.